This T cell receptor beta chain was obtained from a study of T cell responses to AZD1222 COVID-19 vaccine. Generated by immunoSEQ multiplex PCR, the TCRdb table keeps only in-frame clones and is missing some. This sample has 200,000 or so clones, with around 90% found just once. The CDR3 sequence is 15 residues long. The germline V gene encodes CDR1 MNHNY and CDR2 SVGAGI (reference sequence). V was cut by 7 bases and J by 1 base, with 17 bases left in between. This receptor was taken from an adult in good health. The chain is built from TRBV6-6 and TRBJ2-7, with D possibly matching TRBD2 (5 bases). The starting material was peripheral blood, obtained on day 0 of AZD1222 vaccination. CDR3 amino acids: CASKTAADLSYEQYF. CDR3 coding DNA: TGTGCCAGCAAAACGGCAGCGGATCTTTCCTACGAGCAGTACTTC.